This TCR beta chain was found in a study of T cell changes during pregnancy in multiple sclerosis. CDR1 and CDR2 from the germline V gene are SEHNR and FQNEAQ (reference sequence). Deletions cut 3 bases from V and 5 bases from J, with 8 bases between. The CDR3 has 13 amino acids. Assay: immunoSEQ multiplex PCR; the TCRdb copy retains only in-frame clones and omits some. The table has around 100,000 clones, approximately 90% seen once. This sample comprised peripheral blood, obtained after pregnancy. The V and J genes are TRBV7-9 and TRBJ1-5; possibly TRBD1 for D (5 bases). The clonotype originates from a female donor with multiple sclerosis, enrolled in a pregnancy study. The CDR3 DNA reads as TGTGCCAGCAGCTTCGAAGGGGATCAGCCCCAGCATTTT. This sequence encodes CASSFEGDQPQHF. Drawing the rest from reference TRBV7-9 and TRBJ1-5, the complete variable domain is DTGVSQNPRHKITKRGQNVTFRCDPISEHNRLYWYRQTLGQGPEFLTYFQNEAQLEKSRLLSDRFSAERPKGSFSTLEIQRTEQGDSAMYLCASSFEGDQPQHFGDGTRLSIL.